These T cell receptor beta chains were read from a single sample in a study of Graves' ophthalmopathy and Graves' hyperthyroidism. Each CDR3 protein gets one entry after TCRdb re-called the multiplex PCR reads with MiXCR. The repertoire holds about 620,000 distinct CDR3 sequences, with about 20% as singletons. Specimen: peripheral blood. These receptors were obtained from a woman between 18 and 29 years old with stable Graves' hyperthyroidism. Some clones in this sample may be carry-over from other donors' samples. CDR3s include the opening cysteine and the closing phenylalanine or tryptophan. The order of the fields is D gene, J gene, clone size, V gene, CDR3 protein, CDR3 DNA. D genes are given only for firm matches. Where a row states a size, it is once, few, many or the class of an expanded clone; other rows omit it.

TRBD2	TRBJ2-2	-	TRBV11-2	CASSLVAGGHGRELFF	TGTGCCAGCAGCTTAGTAGCGGGGGGCCACGGCCGGGAGCTGTTTTTT
-	TRBJ2-6	-	TRBV19	CASSNPPGANVLTF	TGTGCCAGTAGTAACCCTCCTGGGGCCAACGTCCTGACTTTC
TRBD2	TRBJ2-2	-	TRBV5-1	CASSFPSGEDTGELFF	TGCGCCAGCAGCTTCCCTAGCGGGGAGGACACCGGGGAGCTGTTTTTT
TRBD2	TRBJ2-7	-	TRBV11-2	CASSLRLALSSYEQYF	TGTGCCAGCAGCTTGAGACTAGCGCTGAGCTCCTACGAGCAGTACTTC
TRBD2	TRBJ2-5	many	TRBV30	CAWSVLGLEVETQYF	TGTGCCTGGAGTGTACTGGGACTAGAGGTGGAGACCCAGTACTTC
-	TRBJ1-5	many	TRBV12-3/TRBV12-4	CASSFGTSGKGQPQHF	TGTGCCAGCAGTTTCGGAACTTCAGGGAAGGGTCAGCCCCAGCATTTT
-	TRBJ2-7	-	TRBV6-2/TRBV6-3	CASIQPPDSHEYF	TGTGCCAGCATTCAACCCCCCGACAGTCACGAGTACTTC
-	TRBJ2-5	-	TRBV6-2/TRBV6-3	CASRDPNGDPETQYF	TGTGCCAGCAGGGACCCTAATGGGGATCCGGAGACCCAGTACTTC
TRBD2	TRBJ2-7	-	TRBV20-1	CSARPPGLEVEQYF	TGCAGTGCGCGTCCACCGGGACTAGAGGTCGAGCAGTACTTC
-	TRBJ1-1	many	TRBV6-2/TRBV6-3	CASNPVGGQNTEAFF	TGTGCCAGCAACCCTGTTGGGGGGCAGAACACTGAAGCTTTCTTT
-	TRBJ1-1	few	TRBV6-5	CASSYSGTTEAFF	TGTGCCAGCAGTTACTCGGGTACCACTGAAGCTTTCTTT
-	TRBJ2-7	many	TRBV28	CASTPLSQENYEQYF	TGTGCCAGCACCCCACTGAGCCAGGAGAATTACGAGCAGTACTTC
TRBD2	TRBJ2-2	-	TRBV6-2/TRBV6-3	CASSYGTSGFENTGELFF	TGTGCCAGCAGTTACGGGACTAGCGGCTTTGAGAACACCGGGGAGCTGTTTTTT
-	TRBJ1-1	many	TRBV12-3/TRBV12-4	CASSVSGVGYTEAFF	TGTGCCAGCAGTGTCTCAGGGGTCGGTTACACTGAAGCTTTCTTT
TRBD2	TRBJ2-5	few	TRBV15	CATSRDLAGGVEETKYF	TGTGCCACCAGCAGAGATCTGGCGGGGGGGGTGGAAGAGACCAAGTACTTC
-	TRBJ1-1	many	TRBV7-8	CASSAARGGEAFF	TGTGCCAGCAGCGCGGCGCGGGGGGGGGAAGCTTTCTTT
-	TRBJ2-7	many	TRBV2	CASSALVSYEQYF	TGTGCCAGCAGCGCCCTGGTCTCCTACGAGCAGTACTTC
-	TRBJ1-5	-	TRBV7-2	CASSLSYGGNQPQHF	TGTGCCAGCAGCTTATCGTACGGGGGCAATCAGCCCCAGCATTTT
-	TRBJ2-7	-	TRBV3-1	CASSHPGPYEQYF	TGTGCCAGCAGCCATCCGGGTCCCTACGAGCAGTACTTC
-	TRBJ2-2	many	TRBV6-5	CASSGTQNTGELFF	TGTGCCAGCTCGGGAACTCAAAACACCGGGGAGCTGTTTTTT
-	TRBJ2-7	many	TRBV6-1	CASVGWDTAYEQYF	TGTGCCAGCGTCGGGTGGGACACCGCCTACGAGCAGTACTTC
TRBD2	TRBJ2-2	many	TRBV11-3	CASSQVAGRNTGELFF	TGTGCCAGCAGCCAAGTAGCGGGCAGGAACACCGGGGAGCTGTTTTTT
-	TRBJ2-7	many	TRBV30	CAWSVGGYEQYF	TGTGCCTGGAGTGTAGGGGGATACGAGCAGTACTTC
-	TRBJ1-1	-	TRBV12-3/TRBV12-4	CASSYASERRGNTEAFF	TGTGCCAGCAGTTACGCCTCCGAGCGGCGGGGAAACACTGAAGCTTTCTTT
TRBD1	TRBJ1-2	many	TRBV27	CASSLGGTAYGYTF	TGTGCCAGCAGTTTAGGTGGGACAGCCTATGGCTACACCTTC
TRBD1	TRBJ1-6	many	TRBV6-5	CASSYSKGQGGSPLHF	TGTGCCAGCAGTTACTCGAAGGGACAGGGGGGTTCACCCCTCCACTTT
-	TRBJ1-1	many	TRBV19	CASKTQTTEAFF	TGTGCCAGTAAAACGCAGACCACTGAAGCTTTCTTT
TRBD1	TRBJ1-2	few	TRBV20-1	CSARGRAGQGNYGYTF	TGCAGTGCTAGAGGCAGGGCGGGACAGGGGAACTATGGCTACACCTTC
-	TRBJ1-2	-	TRBV2	CASNRDNYGYTF	TGTGCCAGTAACAGGGATAACTATGGCTACACCTTC